The 27 T cell receptor beta chains below come from one sample, sequenced in a study of control samples from healthy donors and cancer patients. Using immunoSEQ multiplex PCR, the repertoire was profiled, and TCRdb retains in-frame clones only, with some absent. The sample holds around 130,000 clones, just under 90% seen once. The sequencing sample was made of blood. Receptors were obtained from a man under 40 in good health.

This clone was found once. The rearrangement uses TRBV27 and TRBJ2-1; D may match TRBD1 or TRBD2 (6 bases each). Trimming shortened V by 0 bases and J by 8 bases, and 11 bases separated the two germline ends. Germline CDR1 reads MNHEY; CDR2 reads SMNVEV (reference sequence). The CDR3 is 14 residues long. This CDR3 reads CASSLSGGWYEQFF. CDR3 DNA sequence: TGTGCCAGCAGTTTATCCGGGGGCTGGTATGAGCAGTTCTTC.

This clone was recorded only once. The chain is built from TRBV5-1 and TRBJ1-1; D is undetermined. Trimming cost V 0 bases and J 1 base, with 7 bases left between them. CDR1 SGHRS and CDR2 YFSETQ come from the germline V gene. The CDR3 sequence is 14 residues long. The DNA of the CDR3 is TGCGCCAGCAGCTTGGGAGCCGGGAACACTGAAGCTTTCTTT. This gives the protein CASSLGAGNTEAFF.

This chain uses TRBV10-1 with TRBJ1-2; TRBD1 is a possible D gene (6 bases). CDR1 and CDR2 (germline): WNHNN, SYGVQD (reference sequence). V was trimmed by 3 bases and J by 4 bases, leaving 9 bases between them. This CDR3 comprises 13 residues. The CDR3 DNA sequence: TGCGCCAGCAGTGAACTCAGGGGCTATGGCTACACCTTC. It codes for CASSELRGYGYTF.

The genes are TRBV11-3 and TRBJ2-1, with TRBD1 matching 9 bases. The CDR3 spans 14 residues. V shed 7 bases and J 6 bases; nucleotides not matched to a gene: 7. CDR1 and CDR2 (germline): SGHNT, YENEEA. Here the CDR3 reads CASKPDRGGNEQFF. The CDR3 coding sequence is TGTGCCAGCAAACCGGACAGGGGCGGCAATGAGCAGTTCTTC. Drawing the rest from reference TRBV11-3 and TRBJ2-1, the complete variable domain is EAGVVQSPRYKIIEKKQPVAFWCNPISGHNTLYWYLQNLGQGPELLIRYENEEAVDDSQLPKDRFSAERLKGVDSTLKIQPAELGDSAVYLCASKPDRGGNEQFFGPGTRLTVL.

V and J are TRBV25-1 and TRBJ1-2; 8 bases map to TRBD1. The germline gives CDR1 MGHDK, CDR2 SYGVNS. The CDR3 is 16 residues long. J was trimmed by 4 bases and V by 5 bases; bases with no gene match: 12. The CDR3 is CASSTESRGRGYGYTF. In DNA, the CDR3 is TGTGCCAGCAGTACCGAATCCAGGGGGCGCGGCTATGGCTACACCTTC.

The genes are TRBV5-1 and TRBJ2-1; TRBD2 matches at 12 bases. V lost 7 bases to trimming and J lost 2 bases; unmatched junction nucleotides: 1. Germline lookup yields CDR1 SGHRS and CDR2 YFSETQ. The CDR3 runs to 14 residues. The CDR3 loop reads CASLAGGPYNEQFF. In DNA, the CDR3 is TGCGCCAGCCTAGCGGGGGGGCCCTACAATGAGCAGTTCTTC.

The chain joins TRBV6-5 to TRBJ1-4, with 7 bases lining up with TRBD1. The V and J ends lost 6 bases and 3 bases, in that order; junction bases with no gene match: 7. The CDR3 has 15 residues. Germline CDR1 MNHEY, CDR2 SVGAGI. CDR3 nucleotides: TGTGCCAGCAGATCCAGGGGGTTAGCTAATGAAAAACTGTTTTTT. Its protein is CASRSRGLANEKLFF.

The chain uses TRBV19 and TRBJ1-6; D is undetermined. The V end lost 7 bases, the J end lost 10 bases, and 17 bases lay between the germline ends. The CDR3 totals 14 residues. The germline CDR1 and CDR2 sequences are LNHDA and SQIVND (reference sequence). This CDR3 is CASTTMEGRSPLHF. DNA for the CDR3: TGTGCCAGTACCACCATGGAGGGCAGGTCACCCCTCCACTTT.

V gene TRBV7-2 combines with J gene TRBJ2-2; 7 positions match TRBD2. The V and J ends lost 5 bases and 7 bases, in that order; junction bases with no gene match: 19. Germline V lookup: CDR1 SGHTA, CDR2 FQGNSA. The CDR3 covers 18 residues. The CDR3 DNA reads as TGTGCCAGCAGCGGATTCCCGACTAGCCTACTTAGTAACGGGGAGCTGTTTTTT. Translating it yields CASSGFPTSLLSNGELFF.

V usage is TRBV29-1 and J usage is TRBJ2-5; a possible D gene is TRBD2 (5 bases). CDR3 length: 13 amino acids. V was shortened by 2 bases and J by 2 bases, with 9 bases between the two germline ends. The germline gives CDR1 SQVTM, CDR2 ANQGSEA. CDR3: CSVERGLQETQYF. The CDR3 bases are TGCAGCGTTGAAAGAGGGCTTCAAGAGACCCAGTACTTC.

The chain combines TRBV10-3 with TRBJ1-2; D possibly corresponds to TRBD1 (6 bases). Per germline, CDR1 ENHRY and CDR2 SYGVKD. V shed 4 bases and J shed 4 bases, with 10 bases lying between them. The CDR3 has 13 residues. CDR3 in amino acids: CAISAEGGYGYTF. Here the CDR3 DNA reads TGTGCCATCAGTGCGGAAGGGGGCTATGGCTACACCTTC.

The chain couples TRBV30 to TRBJ1-2, with D uncertain. Germline CDR1 and CDR2: GTSNPN and SVGIG (reference sequence). This CDR3 has 11 amino acids. Trimming left V 3 bases short and J 3 bases short, with 5 bases between. The CDR3 DNA is TGTGCCTGGAGCTCCTACTATGGCTACACCTTC. Encoded protein: CAWSSYYGYTF.

The CDR3 protein is CSASNSTMNTEAFF. Written as DNA, the CDR3 is TGCAGTGCTAGTAACAGTACTATGAACACTGAAGCTTTCTTT. This chain uses TRBV20-1 with TRBJ1-1; no definite D call. Germline V lookup: CDR1 DFQATT, CDR2 SNEGSKA (reference sequence). With 3 bases removed from V and 0 bases from J, the gap between germline ends came to 11 bases. CDR3 length: 14 amino acids.

The chain uses TRBV9 and TRBJ2-7; D is ambiguous. Germline values: CDR1 SGDLS, CDR2 YYNGEE. This CDR3 comprises 14 residues. V lost 0 bases to trimming and J lost 3 bases, with 10 bases between them. DNA for the CDR3: TGTGCCAGCAGCGTAGGGACGGTGAACTACGAGCAGTACTTC. It is translated as CASSVGTVNYEQYF.

The chain uses TRBV24-1 and TRBJ2-1, with TRBD1 matching over 8 bases. This CDR3 has 14 residues. Looked up from germline, CDR1 is KGHDR and CDR2 is SFDVKD. The V and J ends lost 9 bases and 4 bases, in that order; junction bases with no gene match: 7. The CDR3, as DNA: TGTGCCACCGGATCAGGGGGCAAGTACAATGAGCAGTTCTTC. Protein product: CATGSGGKYNEQFF.

This clone was found once. The V gene is TRBV2, the J gene TRBJ2-3, with 8 bases identical to TRBD1. Germline lookup yields CDR1 SNHLY and CDR2 FYNNEI. The trim removed 2 bases at V and 6 bases at J, leaving 7 bases unmatched. The CDR3 length is 15 residues. As DNA, the CDR3 is TGTGCCAGCAGTGAATATCAGGGGGCGGGTGATACGCAGTATTTT. This translates into CASSEYQGAGDTQYF. Full variable domain (missing parts from reference TRBV2 and TRBJ2-3): EPEVTQTPSHQVTQMGQEVILRCVPISNHLYFYWYRQILGQKVEFLVSFYNNEISEKSEIFDDQFSVERPDGSNFTLKIRSTKLEDSAMYFCASSEYQGAGDTQYFGPGTRLTVL.

This clone was observed once. The chain carries TRBV7-2 and TRBJ1-5; D gene unclear. The CDR3 length is 14 residues. Germline values: CDR1 SGHTA, CDR2 FQGNSA. The V gene lost 3 bases and the J gene lost 5 bases, with 11 bases spanning the gap. CDR3 sequence (DNA): TGTGCCAGCAGCTTGGTGGCAGACGATCAGCCCCAGCATTTT. Protein: CASSLVADDQPQHF.

V gene TRBV5-1 combines with J gene TRBJ2-5; the match to TRBD1 covers 8 bases. CDR1 is SGHRS, CDR2 YFSETQ, per germline. CDR3 length equals 14 residues. With V trimmed by 2 bases and J by 1 base, 1 base remained unmatched. The CDR3 region has the DNA TGCGCCAGCAGCTTACAGGGGGGCCAAGAGACCCAGTACTTC. Translation: CASSLQGGQETQYF. Full variable domain (missing parts from reference TRBV5-1 and TRBJ2-5): KAGVTQTPRYLIKTRGQQVTLSCSPISGHRSVSWYQQTPGQGLQFLFEYFSETQRNKGNFPGRFSGRQFSNSRSEMNVSTLELGDSALYLCASSLQGGQETQYFGPGTRLLVL.

The chain carries TRBV6-6 and TRBJ1-3, with D perhaps TRBD1 (5 bases). The CDR3 is 13 amino acids. Trimming removed 10 bases at V and 2 bases at J, with 12 bases between. The germline V gene encodes CDR1 MNHNY and CDR2 SVGAGI (reference sequence). CDR3 amino acids: CATLEGAGNTIYF. The CDR3 DNA sequence: TGTGCCACCCTTGAAGGGGCTGGAAACACCATATATTTT.

This sequence joins TRBV5-1 and TRBJ1-2, with 7 bases fitting TRBD1. The ends lost 4 bases at V and 8 bases at J; junction bases unmatched: 14. Germline V lookup: CDR1 SGHRS, CDR2 YFSETQ. This CDR3 has 15 residues. The CDR3 loop reads CASSPGSGGGWGYTF. The CDR3 DNA follows: TGCGCCAGCAGCCCCGGCTCGGGAGGGGGCTGGGGCTACACCTTC.

The rearrangement uses TRBV6-1 and TRBJ1-5, with 8 bases matching TRBD1. Per the germline V gene, CDR1 is MNHNS and CDR2 is SASEGT. This CDR3 is built from 14 residues. V lost 6 bases to trimming and J lost 6 bases; unmatched junction nucleotides: 7. The CDR3 sequence is CASSPGGTSQPQHF. The CDR3 coding sequence is TGTGCCAGCAGCCCAGGGGGCACTTCTCAGCCCCAGCATTTT.

This chain joins TRBV25-1 and TRBJ1-2, with D hard to call. The CDR3 is 12 residues long. Deletions cut 0 bases from V and 4 bases from J, with 3 bases between. Per the germline V gene, CDR1 is MGHDK and CDR2 is SYGVNS. This CDR3 is CASSEYLYGYTF. The DNA for the CDR3 is TGTGCCAGCAGTGAATACCTCTATGGCTACACCTTC.

The chain joins TRBV5-1 to TRBJ1-2; no clear D gene. The CDR3 runs 12 residues. Germline assignment: CDR1 SGHRS and CDR2 YFSETQ. The V end lost 5 bases, the J end lost 3 bases, and 8 bases lay between the germline ends. The CDR3 coding sequence is TGCGCCAGCAGTAGACAAGACTATGGCTACACCTTC. Its translation: CASSRQDYGYTF.

The V call is TRBV18, the J call TRBJ2-7, with TRBD1 matching 7 bases. CDR1 and CDR2 from the germline V gene are KGHSH and LQKENI. This CDR3 comprises 16 residues. V lost 0 bases, J lost 0 bases, and 5 bases stayed unmatched. CDR3 bases: TGTGCCAGCTCACCACCGGCGCCAGGGGGCTCCTACGAGCAGTACTTC. This encodes CASSPPAPGGSYEQYF.

As concerns this clone: The identical CDR3 is also encoded by other nucleotide sequences in the sample. The chain recombines TRBV5-1 with TRBJ1-1; no firm D call. CDR1 and CDR2 from the germline V gene are SGHRS and YFSETQ. The length of the CDR3 is 14 residues. Trimming stripped 0 bases from V and 2 bases from J, with 8 bases between. CDR3 DNA: TGCGCCAGCAGCTTGGCCACAGATAACACTGAAGCTTTCTTT. It specifies CASSLATDNTEAFF.

This clone was seen only once. At the DNA level, this CDR3 is encoded by other sequences in the same sample as well. V and J are TRBV18 and TRBJ1-1, with TRBD1 matching 7 bases. Germline V gives CDR1 KGHSH, CDR2 LQKENI. The CDR3 consists of 13 residues. The V and J ends lost 3 bases and 5 bases, in that order; junction bases with no gene match: 3. The CDR3 DNA follows: TGTGCCAGCTCACCTAGACAGGGTACTGAAGCTTTCTTT. Amino acid sequence: CASSPRQGTEAFF.

The CDR3, as DNA: TGTGCCTGGAGTGCGGACAGGGGGCTTTCACCCCTCCACTTT. Translation: CAWSADRGLSPLHF. The rearrangement uses TRBV30 and TRBJ1-6; 11 bases are shared with TRBD1. The V segment lost 1 base and the J segment 9 bases; nucleotides outside the gene matches: 2. The germline V gene encodes CDR1 GTSNPN and CDR2 SVGIG (reference sequence). This CDR3 has 14 residues.